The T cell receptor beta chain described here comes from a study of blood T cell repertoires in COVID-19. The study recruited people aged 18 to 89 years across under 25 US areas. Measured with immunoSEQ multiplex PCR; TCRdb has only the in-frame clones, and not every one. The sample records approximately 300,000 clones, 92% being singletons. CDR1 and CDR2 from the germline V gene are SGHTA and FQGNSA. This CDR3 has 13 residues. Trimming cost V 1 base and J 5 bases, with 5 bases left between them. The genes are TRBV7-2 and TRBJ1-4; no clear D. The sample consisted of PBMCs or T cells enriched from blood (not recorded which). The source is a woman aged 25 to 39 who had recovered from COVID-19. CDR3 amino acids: CASSLGQNEKLFF. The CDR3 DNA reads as TGTGCCAGCAGCTTAGGGCAGAATGAAAAACTGTTTTTT.